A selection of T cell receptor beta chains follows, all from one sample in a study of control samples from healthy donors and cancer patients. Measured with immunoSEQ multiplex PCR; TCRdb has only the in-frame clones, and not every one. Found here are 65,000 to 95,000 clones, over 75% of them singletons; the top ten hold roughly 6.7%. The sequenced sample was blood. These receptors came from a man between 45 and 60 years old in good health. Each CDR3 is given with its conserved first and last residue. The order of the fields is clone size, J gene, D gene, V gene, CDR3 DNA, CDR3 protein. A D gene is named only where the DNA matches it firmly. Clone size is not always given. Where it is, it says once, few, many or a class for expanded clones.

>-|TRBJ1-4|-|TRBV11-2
TGTGCCAGCAGCTTAGAGTTCCCCGAAAAACTGTTTTTT
CASSLEFPEKLFF
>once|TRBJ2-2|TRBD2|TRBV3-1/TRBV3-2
TGTGCCAGCAGCCAAGACGTTGGAGCGGGGGGGGAGCTGTTTTTT
CASSQDVGAGGELFF
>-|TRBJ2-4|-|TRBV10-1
TGCGCCAGCAGTGAGAATTGGGGCATTCAGTACTTC
CASSENWGIQYF
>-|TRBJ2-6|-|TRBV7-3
TGTGCCAGCAGCTCGGCCACGGGGGGCACTGGGGCCAACGTCCTGACTTTC
CASSSATGGTGANVLTF
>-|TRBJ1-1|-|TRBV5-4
TGTGCCAGCAGCTCACCGGGGGGAACGACTGAAGCTTTCTTT
CASSSPGGTTEAFF
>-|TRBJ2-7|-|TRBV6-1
TGTGCCAGCACAGGTGGCTACGAGCAGTACTTC
CASTGGYEQYF
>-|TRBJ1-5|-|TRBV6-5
TGTGCCAGCAGGGCGGGATTTAGCAATCAGCCCCAGCATTTT
CASRAGFSNQPQHF
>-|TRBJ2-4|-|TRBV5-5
TGTGCCAGCAGCTTTGGGGAAGCGCAGGGGAACAAAAACATTCAGTACTTC
CASSFGEAQGNKNIQYF
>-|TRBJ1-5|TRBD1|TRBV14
TGTGCCAGCAGCCAAGTTTATCCGGGACAGTTTAATCAGCCCCAGCATTTT
CASSQVYPGQFNQPQHF
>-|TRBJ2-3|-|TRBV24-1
TGTGCCACTAGGGACGGAATGACAGATACGCAGTATTTT
CATRDGMTDTQYF
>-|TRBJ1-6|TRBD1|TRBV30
TGTGCCTGGAGTGTATGGGTCGGACAGGGAAGTCTAAATTCACCCCTCCACTTT
CAWSVWVGQGSLNSPLHF